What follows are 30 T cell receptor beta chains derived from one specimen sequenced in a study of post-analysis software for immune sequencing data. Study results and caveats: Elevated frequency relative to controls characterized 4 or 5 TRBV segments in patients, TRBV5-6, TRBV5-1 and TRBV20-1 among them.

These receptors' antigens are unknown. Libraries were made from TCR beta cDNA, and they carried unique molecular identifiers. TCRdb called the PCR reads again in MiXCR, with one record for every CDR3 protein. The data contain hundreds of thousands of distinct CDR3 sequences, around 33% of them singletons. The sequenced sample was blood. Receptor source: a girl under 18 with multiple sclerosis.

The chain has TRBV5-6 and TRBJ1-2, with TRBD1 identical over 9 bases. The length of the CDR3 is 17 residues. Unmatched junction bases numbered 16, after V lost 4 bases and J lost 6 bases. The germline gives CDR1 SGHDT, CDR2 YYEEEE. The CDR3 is CASSPVVRDRELDGYTF. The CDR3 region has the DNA TGTGCCAGCAGCCCGGTGGTCCGGGACAGGGAATTAGATGGCTACACCTTC.

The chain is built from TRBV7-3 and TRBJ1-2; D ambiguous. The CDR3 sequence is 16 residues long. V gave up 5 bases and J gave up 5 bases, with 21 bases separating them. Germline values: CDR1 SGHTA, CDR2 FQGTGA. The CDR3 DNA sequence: TGTGCCAGCAGCCCCACTGGGTGGGAGCCTTATTATGGCTACACCTTC. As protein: CASSPTGWEPYYGYTF.

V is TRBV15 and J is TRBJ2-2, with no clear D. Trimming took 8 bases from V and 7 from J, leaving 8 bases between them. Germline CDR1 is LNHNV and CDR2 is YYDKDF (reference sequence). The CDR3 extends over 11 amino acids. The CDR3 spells CATSALGELFF. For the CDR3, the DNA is TGTGCCACCTCAGCCCTCGGGGAGCTGTTTTTT.

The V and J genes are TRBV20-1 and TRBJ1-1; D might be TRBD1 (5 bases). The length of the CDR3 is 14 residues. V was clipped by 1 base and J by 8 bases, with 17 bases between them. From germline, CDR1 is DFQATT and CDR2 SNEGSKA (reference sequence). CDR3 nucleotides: TGCAGTGCTAGAGGTGACCTCCAGACAGAGGAAGCTTTCTTT. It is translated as CSARGDLQTEEAFF.

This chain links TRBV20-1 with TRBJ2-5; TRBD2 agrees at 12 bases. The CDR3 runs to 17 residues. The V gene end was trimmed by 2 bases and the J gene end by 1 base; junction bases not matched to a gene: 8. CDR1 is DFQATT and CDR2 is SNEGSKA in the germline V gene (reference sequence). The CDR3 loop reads CSARSLGLAGSQETQYF. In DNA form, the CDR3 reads TGCAGTGCTAGATCCCTGGGACTAGCGGGTAGCCAAGAGACCCAGTACTTC.

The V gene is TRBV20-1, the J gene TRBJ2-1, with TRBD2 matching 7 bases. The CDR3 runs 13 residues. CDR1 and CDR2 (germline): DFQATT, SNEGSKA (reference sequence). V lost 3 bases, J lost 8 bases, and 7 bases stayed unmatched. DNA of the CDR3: TGCAGTGCTAGGGGCGCACTAGCGCATGAGCAGTTCTTC. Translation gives CSARGALAHEQFF.

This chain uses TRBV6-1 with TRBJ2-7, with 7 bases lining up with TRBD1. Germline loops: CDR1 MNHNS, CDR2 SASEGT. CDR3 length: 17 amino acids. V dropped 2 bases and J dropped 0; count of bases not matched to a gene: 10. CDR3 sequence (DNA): TGTGCCAGCAGTGAATTGTTATCGGGACAGCTCTCCTACGAGCAGTACTTC. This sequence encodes CASSELLSGQLSYEQYF.

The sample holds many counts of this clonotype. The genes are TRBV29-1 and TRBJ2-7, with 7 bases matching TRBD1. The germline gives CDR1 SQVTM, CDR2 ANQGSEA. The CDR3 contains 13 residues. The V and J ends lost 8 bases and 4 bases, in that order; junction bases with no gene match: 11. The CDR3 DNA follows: TGCAGCACCGCAGGGGGACCAGGGTACGAGCAGTACTTC. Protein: CSTAGGPGYEQYF.

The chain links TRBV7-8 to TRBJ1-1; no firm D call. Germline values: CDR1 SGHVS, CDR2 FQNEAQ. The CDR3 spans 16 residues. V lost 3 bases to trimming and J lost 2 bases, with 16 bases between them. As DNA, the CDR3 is TGTGCCAGCAGCTTGGGTCCCAACCCCTTTAACACTGAAGCTTTCTTT. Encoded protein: CASSLGPNPFNTEAFF. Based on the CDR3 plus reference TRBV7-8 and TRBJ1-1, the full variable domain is GAGVSQSPRYKVAKRGQDVALRCDPISGHVSLFWYQQALGQGPEFLTYFQNEAQLDKSGLPSDRFFAERPEGSVSTLKIQRTQQEDSAVYLCASSLGPNPFNTEAFFGQGTRLTVV.

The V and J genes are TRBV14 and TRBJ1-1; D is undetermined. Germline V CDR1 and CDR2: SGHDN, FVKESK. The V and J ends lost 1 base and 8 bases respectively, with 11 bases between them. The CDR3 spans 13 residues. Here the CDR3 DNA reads TGTGCCAGCAGCCAAGTGAGCGGAGTAGAAGCTTTCTTT. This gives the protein CASSQVSGVEAFF.

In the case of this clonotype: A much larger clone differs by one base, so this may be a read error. The CDR3 DNA is TGTGCCAGCAGCCAAGATCAGGGTACGCAGTATTTT. This translates into CASSQDQGTQYF. This chain connects TRBV4-2 to TRBJ2-3; a possible D gene is TRBD1 (5 bases). Per the germline V gene, CDR1 is LGHNA and CDR2 is YNFKEQ. The CDR3 is 12 residues long. With 0 bases removed from V and 8 bases from J, the gap between germline ends came to 6 bases.

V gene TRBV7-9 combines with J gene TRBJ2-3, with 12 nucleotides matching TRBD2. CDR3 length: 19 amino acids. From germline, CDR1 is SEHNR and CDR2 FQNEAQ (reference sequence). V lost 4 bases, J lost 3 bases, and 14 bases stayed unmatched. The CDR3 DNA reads TGTGCCAGCAGCTCGAGGACTAGCGGGGCGCAGGGTCGTACAGATACGCAGTATTTT. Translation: CASSSRTSGAQGRTDTQYF.

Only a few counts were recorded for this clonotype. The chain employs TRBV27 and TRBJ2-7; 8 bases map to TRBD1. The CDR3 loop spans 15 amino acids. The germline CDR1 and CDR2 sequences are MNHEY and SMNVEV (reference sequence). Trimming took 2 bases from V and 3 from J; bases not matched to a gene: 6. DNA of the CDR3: TGTGCCAGCAGTTTACGGGGGACAGGTCTCTACGAGCAGTACTTC. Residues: CASSLRGTGLYEQYF.

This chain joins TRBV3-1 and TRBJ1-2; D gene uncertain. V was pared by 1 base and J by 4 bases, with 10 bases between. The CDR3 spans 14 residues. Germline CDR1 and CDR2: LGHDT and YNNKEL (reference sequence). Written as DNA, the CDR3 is TGTGCCAGCAGCCAAGGCCCCGGGTCCTATGGCTACACCTTC. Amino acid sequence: CASSQGPGSYGYTF.

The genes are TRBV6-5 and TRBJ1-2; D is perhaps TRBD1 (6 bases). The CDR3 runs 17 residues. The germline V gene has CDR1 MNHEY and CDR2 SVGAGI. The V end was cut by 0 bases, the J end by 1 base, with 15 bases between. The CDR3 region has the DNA TGTGCCAGCAGTTACTCGAGCCCCCGGGACATTAACTATGGCTACACCTTC. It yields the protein CASSYSSPRDINYGYTF.

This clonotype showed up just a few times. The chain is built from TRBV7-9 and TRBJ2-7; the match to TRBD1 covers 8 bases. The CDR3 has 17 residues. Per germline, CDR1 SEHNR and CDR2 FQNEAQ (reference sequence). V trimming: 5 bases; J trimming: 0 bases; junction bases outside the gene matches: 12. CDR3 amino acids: CASSPPARTGSSYEQYF. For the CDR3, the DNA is TGTGCCAGCAGCCCCCCTGCCAGGACAGGGTCCTCCTACGAGCAGTACTTC.

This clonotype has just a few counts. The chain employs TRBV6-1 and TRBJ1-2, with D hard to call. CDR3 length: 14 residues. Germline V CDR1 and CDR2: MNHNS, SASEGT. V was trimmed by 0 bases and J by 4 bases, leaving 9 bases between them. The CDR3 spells CASSEALAPYGYTF. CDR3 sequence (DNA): TGTGCCAGCAGTGAAGCGCTGGCTCCCTATGGCTACACCTTC.

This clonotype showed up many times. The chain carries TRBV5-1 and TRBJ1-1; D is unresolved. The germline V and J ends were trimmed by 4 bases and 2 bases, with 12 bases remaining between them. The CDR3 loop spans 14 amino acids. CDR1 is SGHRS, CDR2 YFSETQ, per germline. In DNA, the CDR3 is TGCGCCAGCAGCCAGGAGTGGGGAAACACTGAAGCTTTCTTT. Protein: CASSQEWGNTEAFF. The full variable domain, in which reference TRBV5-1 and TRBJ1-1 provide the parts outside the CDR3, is KAGVTQTPRYLIKTRGQQVTLSCSPISGHRSVSWYQQTPGQGLQFLFEYFSETQRNKGNFPGRFSGRQFSNSRSEMNVSTLELGDSALYLCASSQEWGNTEAFFGQGTRLTVV.

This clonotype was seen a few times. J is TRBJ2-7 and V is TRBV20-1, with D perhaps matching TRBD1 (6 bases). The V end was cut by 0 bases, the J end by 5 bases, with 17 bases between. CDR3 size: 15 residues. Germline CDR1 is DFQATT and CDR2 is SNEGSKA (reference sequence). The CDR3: CSARDVRTVNNEQYF. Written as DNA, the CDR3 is TGCAGTGCTAGAGACGTAAGGACAGTGAACAACGAGCAGTACTTC.

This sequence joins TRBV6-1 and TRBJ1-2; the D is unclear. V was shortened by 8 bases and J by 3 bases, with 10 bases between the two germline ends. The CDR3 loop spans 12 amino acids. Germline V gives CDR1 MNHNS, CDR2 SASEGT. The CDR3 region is CASSEGDYGYTF. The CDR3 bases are TGTGCCAGCTCAGAGGGCGACTATGGCTACACCTTC.

The CDR3 loop reads CASSSNQASGQRNEQFF. The CDR3 DNA reads TGTGCCAGCAGCTCTAATCAGGCTAGCGGCCAGAGGAATGAGCAGTTCTTC. The chain links TRBV7-2 to TRBJ2-1, with TRBD2 matching over 7 bases. CDR1 is SGHTA and CDR2 is FQGNSA in the germline V gene. Trimming cost V 4 bases and J 7 bases; bases outside gene matches: 16. The CDR3 runs 17 residues.

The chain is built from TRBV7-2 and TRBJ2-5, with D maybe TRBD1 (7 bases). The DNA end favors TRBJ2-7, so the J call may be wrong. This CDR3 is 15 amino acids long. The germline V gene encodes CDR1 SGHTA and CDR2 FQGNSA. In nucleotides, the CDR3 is TGTGCCAGCAGCTTAGCCAGGGGGGAGGCTTACGAGCAGTACTTC. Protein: CASSLARGEAYEQYF.

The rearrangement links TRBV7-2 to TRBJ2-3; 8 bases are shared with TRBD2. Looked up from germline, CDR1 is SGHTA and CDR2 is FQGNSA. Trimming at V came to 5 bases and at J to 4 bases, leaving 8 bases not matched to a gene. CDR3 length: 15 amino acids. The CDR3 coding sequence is TGTGCCAGCAGCCTGGCGGGGGGAGGCTCAGATACGCAGTATTTT. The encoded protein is CASSLAGGGSDTQYF.

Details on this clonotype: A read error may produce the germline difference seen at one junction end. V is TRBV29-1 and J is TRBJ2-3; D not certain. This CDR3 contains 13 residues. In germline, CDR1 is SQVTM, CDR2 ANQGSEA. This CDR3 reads CSVVPIDTDAQYF. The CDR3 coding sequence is TGCAGCGTTGTCCCGATTGACACAGATGCGCAGTATTTT.

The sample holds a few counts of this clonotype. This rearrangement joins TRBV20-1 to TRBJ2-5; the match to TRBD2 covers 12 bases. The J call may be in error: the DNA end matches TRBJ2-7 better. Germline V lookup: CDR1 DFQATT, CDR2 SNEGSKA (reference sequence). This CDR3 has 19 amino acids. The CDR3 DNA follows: TGCAGTGCTCCCGGTTTTGTGACTAGCGGGGGCAAGAGGCGTGTCGAGCAGTACTTC. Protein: CSAPGFVTSGGKRRVEQYF.

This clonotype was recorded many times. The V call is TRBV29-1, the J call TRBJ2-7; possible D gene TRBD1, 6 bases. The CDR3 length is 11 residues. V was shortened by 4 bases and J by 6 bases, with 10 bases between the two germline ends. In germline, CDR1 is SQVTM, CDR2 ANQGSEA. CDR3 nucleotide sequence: TGCAGCGTTGGACAGGCTCCCGAGCAGTACTTC. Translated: CSVGQAPEQYF.

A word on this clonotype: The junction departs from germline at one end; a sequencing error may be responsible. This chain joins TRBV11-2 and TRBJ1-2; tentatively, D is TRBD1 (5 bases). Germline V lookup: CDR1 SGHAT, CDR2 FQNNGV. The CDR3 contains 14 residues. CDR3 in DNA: TGTGCCGGCAGCTCGGGGCTTGCTAACTATGGCTACACCTTC. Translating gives CAGSSGLANYGYTF.

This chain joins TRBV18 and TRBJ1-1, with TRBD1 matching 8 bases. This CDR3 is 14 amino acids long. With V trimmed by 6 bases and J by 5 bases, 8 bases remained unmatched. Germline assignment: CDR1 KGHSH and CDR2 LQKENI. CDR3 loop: CASSPNRGETEAFF. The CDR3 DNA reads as TGTGCCAGCTCTCCCAACAGGGGGGAGACTGAAGCTTTCTTT.

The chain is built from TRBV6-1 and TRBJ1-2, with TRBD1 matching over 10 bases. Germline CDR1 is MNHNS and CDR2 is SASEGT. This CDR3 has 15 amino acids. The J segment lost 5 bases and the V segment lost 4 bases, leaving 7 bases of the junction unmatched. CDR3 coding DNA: TGTGCCAGCAGTGGGGGACAGGGGAGAGGATATGGCTACACCTTC. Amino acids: CASSGGQGRGYGYTF.

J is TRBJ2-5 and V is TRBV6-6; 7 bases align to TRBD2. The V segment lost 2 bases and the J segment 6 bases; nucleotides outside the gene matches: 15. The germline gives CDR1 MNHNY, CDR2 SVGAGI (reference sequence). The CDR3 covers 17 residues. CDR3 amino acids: CASSYPPGQGGSQTQYF. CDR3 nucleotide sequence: TGTGCCAGCAGTTACCCACCCGGCCAGGGAGGGTCGCAGACCCAGTACTTC.